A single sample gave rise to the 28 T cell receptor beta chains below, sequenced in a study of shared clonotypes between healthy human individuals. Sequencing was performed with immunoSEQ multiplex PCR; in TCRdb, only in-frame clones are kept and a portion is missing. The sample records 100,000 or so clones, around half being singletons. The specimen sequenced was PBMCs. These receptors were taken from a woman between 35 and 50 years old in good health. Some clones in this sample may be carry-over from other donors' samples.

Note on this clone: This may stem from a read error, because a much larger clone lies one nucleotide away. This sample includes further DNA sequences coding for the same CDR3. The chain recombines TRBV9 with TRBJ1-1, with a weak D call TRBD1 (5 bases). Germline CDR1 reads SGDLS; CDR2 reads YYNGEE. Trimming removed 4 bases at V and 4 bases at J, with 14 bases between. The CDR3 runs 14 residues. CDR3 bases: TGTGCCAGCAGCTCTGGGACCTGGGCCACTGAAGCTTTCTTT. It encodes CASSSGTWATEAFF.

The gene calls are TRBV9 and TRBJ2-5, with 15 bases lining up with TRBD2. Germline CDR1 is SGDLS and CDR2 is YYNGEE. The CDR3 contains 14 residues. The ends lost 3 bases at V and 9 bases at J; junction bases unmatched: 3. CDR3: CASSGTSGGGPQYF. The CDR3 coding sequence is TGTGCCAGCAGCGGGACTAGCGGGGGGGGACCCCAGTACTTC.

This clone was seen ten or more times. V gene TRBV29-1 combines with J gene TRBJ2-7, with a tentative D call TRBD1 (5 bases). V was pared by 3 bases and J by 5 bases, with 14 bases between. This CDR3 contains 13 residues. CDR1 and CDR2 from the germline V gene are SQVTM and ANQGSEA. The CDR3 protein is CSVDQGDGDEQYF. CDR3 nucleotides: TGCAGCGTTGACCAGGGCGACGGCGACGAGCAGTACTTC.

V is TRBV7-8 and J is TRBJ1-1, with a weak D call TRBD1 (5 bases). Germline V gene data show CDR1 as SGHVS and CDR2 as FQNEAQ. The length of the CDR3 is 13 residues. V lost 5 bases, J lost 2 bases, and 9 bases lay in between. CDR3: CASSQQVNTEAFF. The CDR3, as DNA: TGTGCCAGCAGCCAACAGGTAAACACTGAAGCTTTCTTT.

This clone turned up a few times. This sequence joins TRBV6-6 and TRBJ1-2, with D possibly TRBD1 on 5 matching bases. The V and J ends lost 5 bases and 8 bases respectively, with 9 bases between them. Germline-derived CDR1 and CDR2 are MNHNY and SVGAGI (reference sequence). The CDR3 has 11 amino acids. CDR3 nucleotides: TGTGCCAGCAGTGAGGGGTCCGGCTACACCTTC. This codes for CASSEGSGYTF.

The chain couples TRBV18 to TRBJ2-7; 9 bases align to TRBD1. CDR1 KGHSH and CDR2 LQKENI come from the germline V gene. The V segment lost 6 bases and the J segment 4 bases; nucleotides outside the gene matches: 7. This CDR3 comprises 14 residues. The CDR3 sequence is CASSTGTGMYEQYF. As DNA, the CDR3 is TGTGCCAGCTCGACCGGGACAGGGATGTACGAGCAGTACTTC.

The CDR3 DNA reads TGCGCCAGCAGGCCCACAGAAAACTATGGCTACACCTTC. This sequence encodes CASRPTENYGYTF. V is TRBV5-1 and J is TRBJ1-2; D gene ambiguous. CDR1 SGHRS and CDR2 YFSETQ come from the germline V gene. The CDR3 has 13 amino acids. With 5 bases removed from V and 2 bases from J, the gap between germline ends came to 10 bases.

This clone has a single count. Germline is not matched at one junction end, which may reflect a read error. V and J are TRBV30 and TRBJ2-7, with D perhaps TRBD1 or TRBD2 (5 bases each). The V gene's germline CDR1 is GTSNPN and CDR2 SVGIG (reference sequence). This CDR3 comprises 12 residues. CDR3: CAWRRGDYEQCF. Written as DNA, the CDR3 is TGTGCCTGGAGGAGGGGTGACTACGAGCAGTGCTTC. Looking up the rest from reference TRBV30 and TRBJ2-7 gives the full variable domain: SQTIHQWPATLVQPVGSPLSLECTVEGTSNPNLYWYRQAAGRGLQLLFYSVGIGQISSEVPQNLSASRPQDRQFILSSKKLLLSDSGFYLCAWRRGDYEQCFGPGTRLTVT.

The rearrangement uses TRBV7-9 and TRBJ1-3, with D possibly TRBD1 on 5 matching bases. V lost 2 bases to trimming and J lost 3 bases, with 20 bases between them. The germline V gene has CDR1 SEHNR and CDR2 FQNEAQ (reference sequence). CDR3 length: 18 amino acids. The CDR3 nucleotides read TGTGCCAGCAGCTTATTTCCAGGGAAGGCGGGATGTGGAAACACCATATATTTT. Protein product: CASSLFPGKAGCGNTIYF.

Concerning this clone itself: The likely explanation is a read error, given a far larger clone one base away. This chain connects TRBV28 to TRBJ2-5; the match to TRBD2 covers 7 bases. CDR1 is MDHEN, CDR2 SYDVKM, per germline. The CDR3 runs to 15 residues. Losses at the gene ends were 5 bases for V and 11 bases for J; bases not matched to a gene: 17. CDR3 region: CASSTPAGGTHGQYF. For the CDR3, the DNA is TGTGCCAGCAGTACTCCCGCCGGGGGGACCCATGGGCAGTACTTC.

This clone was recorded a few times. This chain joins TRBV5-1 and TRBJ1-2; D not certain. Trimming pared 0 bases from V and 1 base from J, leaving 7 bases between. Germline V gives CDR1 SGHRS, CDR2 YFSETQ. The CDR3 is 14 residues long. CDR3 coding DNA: TGCGCCAGCAGCTTGGGGGCGAATAACTATGGCTACACCTTC. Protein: CASSLGANNYGYTF.

The CDR3 loop reads CASSPRQRGGSYEQYF. CDR3 DNA: TGCGCCAGCAGCCCGAGGCAACGGGGAGGTTCCTACGAGCAGTACTTC. This chain links TRBV4-1 with TRBJ2-7, with a weak D call TRBD2 (6 bases). The CDR3 sequence is 16 residues long. Trimming took off 4 bases at V and 1 base at J, with 17 bases between the two ends. Germline CDR1 MGHRA, CDR2 YSYEKL.

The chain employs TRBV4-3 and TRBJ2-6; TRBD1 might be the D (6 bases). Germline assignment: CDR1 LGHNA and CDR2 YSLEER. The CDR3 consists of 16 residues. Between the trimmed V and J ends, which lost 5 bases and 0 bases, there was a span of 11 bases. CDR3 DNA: TGCGCCAGCAGCTTGACAGGTAGCTCTGGGGCCAACGTCCTGACTTTC. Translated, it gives CASSLTGSSGANVLTF.

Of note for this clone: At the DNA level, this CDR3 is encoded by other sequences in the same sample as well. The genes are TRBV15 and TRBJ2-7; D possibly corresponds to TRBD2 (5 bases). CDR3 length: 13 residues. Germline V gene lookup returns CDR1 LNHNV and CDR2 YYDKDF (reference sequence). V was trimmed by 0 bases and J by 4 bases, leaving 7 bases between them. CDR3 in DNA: TGTGCCACCAGCAGAGATCGCGGGTACGAGCAGTACTTC. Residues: CATSRDRGYEQYF.

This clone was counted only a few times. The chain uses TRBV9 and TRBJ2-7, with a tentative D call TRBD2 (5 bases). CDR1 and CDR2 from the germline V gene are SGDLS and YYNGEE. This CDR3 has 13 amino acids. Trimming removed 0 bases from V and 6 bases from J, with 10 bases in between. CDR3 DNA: TGTGCCAGCAGCGTAGGGGAGAGTGGCGAGCAGTACTTC. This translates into CASSVGESGEQYF.

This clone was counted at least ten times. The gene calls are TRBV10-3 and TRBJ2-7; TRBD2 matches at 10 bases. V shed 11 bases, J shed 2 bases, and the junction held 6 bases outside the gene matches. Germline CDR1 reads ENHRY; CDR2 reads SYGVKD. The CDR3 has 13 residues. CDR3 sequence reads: CAAGAGGPYEQYF. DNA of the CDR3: TGTGCCGCCGGAGCGGGAGGGCCCTACGAGCAGTACTTC.

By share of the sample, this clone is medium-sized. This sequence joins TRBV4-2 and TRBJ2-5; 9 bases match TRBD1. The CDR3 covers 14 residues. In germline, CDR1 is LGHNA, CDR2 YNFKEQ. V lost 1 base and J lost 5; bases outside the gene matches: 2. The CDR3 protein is CASSQGDRDETQYF. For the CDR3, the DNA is TGTGCCAGCAGCCAAGGGGACAGGGATGAGACCCAGTACTTC.

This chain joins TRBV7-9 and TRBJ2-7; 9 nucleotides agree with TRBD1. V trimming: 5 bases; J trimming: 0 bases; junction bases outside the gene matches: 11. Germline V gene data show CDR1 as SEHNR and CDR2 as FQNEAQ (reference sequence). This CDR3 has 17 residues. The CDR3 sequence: CASSLDPGQGSSYEQYF. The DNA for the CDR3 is TGTGCCAGCAGCCTCGACCCTGGACAGGGGAGCTCCTACGAGCAGTACTTC.

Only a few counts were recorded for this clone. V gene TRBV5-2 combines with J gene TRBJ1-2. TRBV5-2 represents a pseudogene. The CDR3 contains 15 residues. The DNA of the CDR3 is TGTGCCAGCAAATTTAATGGAGAGTACGCCTATGGCTACACCTTC. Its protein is CASKFNGEYAYGYTF.

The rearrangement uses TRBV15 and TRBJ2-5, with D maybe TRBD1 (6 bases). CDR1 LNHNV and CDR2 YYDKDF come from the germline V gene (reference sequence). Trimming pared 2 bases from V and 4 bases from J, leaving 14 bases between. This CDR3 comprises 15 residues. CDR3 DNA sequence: TGTGCCACCAGCAGACAGAATCAGGGGAGAGAGACCCAGTACTTC. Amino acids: CATSRQNQGRETQYF.

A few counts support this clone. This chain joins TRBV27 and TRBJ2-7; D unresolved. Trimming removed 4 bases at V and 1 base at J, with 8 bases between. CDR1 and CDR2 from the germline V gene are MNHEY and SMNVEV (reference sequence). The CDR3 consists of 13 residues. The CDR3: CASSYDGSYEQYF. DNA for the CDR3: TGTGCCAGCAGTTATGACGGATCCTACGAGCAGTACTTC.

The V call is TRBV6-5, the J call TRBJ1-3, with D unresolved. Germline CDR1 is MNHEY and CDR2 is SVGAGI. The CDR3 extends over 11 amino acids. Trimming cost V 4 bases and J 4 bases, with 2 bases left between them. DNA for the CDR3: TGTGCCAGCAGTTTAGGAAACACCATATATTTT. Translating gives CASSLGNTIYF.

CDR3 nucleotides: TGTGCCAGCAGCTTAGCGCCCGGACAGGGGGAGACCCAGTACTTC. Its translation is CASSLAPGQGETQYF. The chain couples TRBV7-9 to TRBJ2-5; 9 bases line up with TRBD1. J gave up 5 bases and V 0 bases, and 4 bases lay outside the gene matches. Germline V gene lookup returns CDR1 SEHNR and CDR2 FQNEAQ (reference sequence). This CDR3 region has 15 residues.

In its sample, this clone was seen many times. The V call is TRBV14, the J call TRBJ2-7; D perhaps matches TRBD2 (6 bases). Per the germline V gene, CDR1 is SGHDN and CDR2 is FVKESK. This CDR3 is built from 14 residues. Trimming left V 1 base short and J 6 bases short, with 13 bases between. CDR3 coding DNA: TGTGCCAGCAGCCAAGTTACGGGAGTTGTCGAGCAGTACTTC. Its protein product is CASSQVTGVVEQYF.

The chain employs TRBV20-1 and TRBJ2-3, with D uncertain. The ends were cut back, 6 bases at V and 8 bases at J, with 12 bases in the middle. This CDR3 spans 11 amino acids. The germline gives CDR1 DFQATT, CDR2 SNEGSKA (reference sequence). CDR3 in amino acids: CSADPSRTQYF. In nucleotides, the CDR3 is TGCAGTGCGGACCCTAGTCGTACGCAGTATTTT.

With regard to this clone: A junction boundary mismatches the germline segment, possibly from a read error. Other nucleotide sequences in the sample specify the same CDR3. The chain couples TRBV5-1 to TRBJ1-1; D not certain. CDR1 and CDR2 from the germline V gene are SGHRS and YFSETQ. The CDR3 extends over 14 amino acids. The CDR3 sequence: CASSLGLGNTEAFF. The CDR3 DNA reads TGCGCCAGCAGTTTGGGGTTAGGAAATACTGAAGCTTTCTTT.

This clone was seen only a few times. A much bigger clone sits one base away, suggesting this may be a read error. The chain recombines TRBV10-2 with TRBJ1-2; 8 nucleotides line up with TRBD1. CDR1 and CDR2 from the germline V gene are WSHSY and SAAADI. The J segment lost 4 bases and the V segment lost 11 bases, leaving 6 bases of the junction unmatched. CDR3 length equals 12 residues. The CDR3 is CASSGTGYGYTF. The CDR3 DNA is TGCGCCTCTAGTGGGACAGGCTATGGCTACACCTTC.

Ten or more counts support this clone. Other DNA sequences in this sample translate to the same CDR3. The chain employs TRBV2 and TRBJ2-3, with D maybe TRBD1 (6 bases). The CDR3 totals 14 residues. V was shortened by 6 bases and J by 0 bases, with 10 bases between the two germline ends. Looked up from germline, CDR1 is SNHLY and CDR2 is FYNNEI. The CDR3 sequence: CASRPQGSTDTQYF. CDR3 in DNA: TGTGCCAGCAGGCCCCAGGGGAGCACAGATACGCAGTATTTT.